This T cell receptor beta chain was retrieved from a study of CD8 T cells in Susac syndrome. With random hexamers, reverse transcription was performed on about 0.5 to 1 ug of RNA. The amplification used immunoSEQ multiplex PCR on TCR beta CDR3; it spanned 54 Vbeta and 13 Jbeta. One entry per CDR3 protein, called by TCRdb with MiXCR from the immunoSEQ multiplex PCR reads. The table has 45,000 or so distinct CDR3 sequences, under 95% seen once. Per germline, CDR1 WSHSY and CDR2 SAAADI. The length of the CDR3 is 15 residues. Trimming took 0 bases from V and 7 from J; bases not matched to a gene: 6. CD8+ and CD4+ T cells circulating in blood were sequenced for TCR beta. Negative isolation yielded CD8+ and CD4+ T cells; FACS enriched TEMRA cells.

Input material: CD8+ T cells from PBMCs. The clonotype originates from a human donor in good health. The chain is built from TRBV10-2 and TRBJ1-5; 7 bases agree with TRBD1. CDR3 DNA sequence: TGCGCCAGCAGTGAGTCAGGGACAGCCCTCCAGCCCCAGCATTTT. Amino acid sequence: CASSESGTALQPQHF.